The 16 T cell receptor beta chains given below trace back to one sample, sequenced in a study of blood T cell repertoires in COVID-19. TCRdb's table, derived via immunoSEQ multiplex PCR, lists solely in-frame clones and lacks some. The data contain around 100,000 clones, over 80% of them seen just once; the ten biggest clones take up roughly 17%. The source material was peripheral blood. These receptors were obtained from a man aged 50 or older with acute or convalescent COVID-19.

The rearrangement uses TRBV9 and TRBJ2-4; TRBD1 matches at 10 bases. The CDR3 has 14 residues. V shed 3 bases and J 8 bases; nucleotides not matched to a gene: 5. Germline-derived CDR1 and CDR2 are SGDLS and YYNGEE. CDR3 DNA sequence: TGTGCCAGCAGCGCGAGGACAGGGGGGGACATTCAGTACTTC. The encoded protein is CASSARTGGDIQYF.

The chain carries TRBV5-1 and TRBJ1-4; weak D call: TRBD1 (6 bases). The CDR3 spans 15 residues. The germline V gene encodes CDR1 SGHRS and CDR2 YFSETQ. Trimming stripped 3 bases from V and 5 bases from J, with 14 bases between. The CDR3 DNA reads TGCGCCAGCAGCTCAGGACAGCGTAACAATGAAAAACTGTTTTTT. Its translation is CASSSGQRNNEKLFF.

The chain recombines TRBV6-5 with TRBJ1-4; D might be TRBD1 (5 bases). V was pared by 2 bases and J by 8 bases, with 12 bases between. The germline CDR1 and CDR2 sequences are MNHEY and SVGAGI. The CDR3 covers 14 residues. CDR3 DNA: TGTGCCAGCAGTTACAGATCAGGGCGCGAAAAACTGTTTTTT. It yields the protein CASSYRSGREKLFF.

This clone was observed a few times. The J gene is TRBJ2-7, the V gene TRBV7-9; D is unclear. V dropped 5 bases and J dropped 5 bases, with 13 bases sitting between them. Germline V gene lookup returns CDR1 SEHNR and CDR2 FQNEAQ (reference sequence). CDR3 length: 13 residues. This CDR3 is CASSVAETHEQYF. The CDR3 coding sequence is TGTGCCAGCAGCGTTGCGGAAACCCACGAGCAGTACTTC.

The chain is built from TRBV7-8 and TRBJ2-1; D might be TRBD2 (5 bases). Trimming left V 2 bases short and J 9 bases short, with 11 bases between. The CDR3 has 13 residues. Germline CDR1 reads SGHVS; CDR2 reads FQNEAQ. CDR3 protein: CASSLRRAGEQFF. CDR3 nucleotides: TGTGCCAGCAGCTTACGAAGGGCGGGTGAGCAGTTCTTC.

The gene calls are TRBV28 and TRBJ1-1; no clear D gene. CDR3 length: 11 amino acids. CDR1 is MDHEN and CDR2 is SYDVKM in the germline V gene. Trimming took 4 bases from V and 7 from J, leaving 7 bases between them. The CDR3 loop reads CASSSAYEAFF. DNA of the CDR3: TGTGCCAGCAGTTCTGCCTATGAAGCTTTCTTT.

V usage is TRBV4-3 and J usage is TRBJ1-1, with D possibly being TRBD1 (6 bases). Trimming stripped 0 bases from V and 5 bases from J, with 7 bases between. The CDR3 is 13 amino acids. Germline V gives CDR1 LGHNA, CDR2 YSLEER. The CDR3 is CASSQDQGTEAFF. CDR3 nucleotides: TGCGCCAGCAGCCAAGATCAGGGGACTGAAGCTTTCTTT.

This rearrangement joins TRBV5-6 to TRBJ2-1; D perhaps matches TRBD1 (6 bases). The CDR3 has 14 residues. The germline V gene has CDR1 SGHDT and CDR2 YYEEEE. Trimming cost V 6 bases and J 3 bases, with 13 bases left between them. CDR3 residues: CASTGGLVYNEQFF. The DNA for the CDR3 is TGTGCCAGCACTGGGGGCCTTGTCTACAATGAGCAGTTCTTC.

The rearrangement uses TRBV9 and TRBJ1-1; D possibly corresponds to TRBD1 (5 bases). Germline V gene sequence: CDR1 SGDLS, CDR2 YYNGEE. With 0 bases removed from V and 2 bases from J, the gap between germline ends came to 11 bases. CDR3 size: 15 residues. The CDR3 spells CASSVEAGQNTEAFF. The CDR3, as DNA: TGTGCCAGCAGCGTAGAAGCAGGGCAAAACACTGAAGCTTTCTTT.

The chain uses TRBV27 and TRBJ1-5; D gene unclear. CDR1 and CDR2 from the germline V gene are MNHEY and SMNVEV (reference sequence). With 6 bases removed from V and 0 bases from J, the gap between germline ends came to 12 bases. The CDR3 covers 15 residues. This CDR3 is CASSPQTTSNQPQHF. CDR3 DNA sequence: TGTGCCAGCAGCCCTCAGACTACTAGCAATCAGCCCCAGCATTTT.

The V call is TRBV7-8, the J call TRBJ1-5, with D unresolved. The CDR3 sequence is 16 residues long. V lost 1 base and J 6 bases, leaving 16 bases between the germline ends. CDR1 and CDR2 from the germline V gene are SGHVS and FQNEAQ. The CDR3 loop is CASSLVDFSPIQPQHF. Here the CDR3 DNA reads TGTGCCAGCAGCTTAGTGGACTTTAGCCCCATTCAGCCCCAGCATTTT.

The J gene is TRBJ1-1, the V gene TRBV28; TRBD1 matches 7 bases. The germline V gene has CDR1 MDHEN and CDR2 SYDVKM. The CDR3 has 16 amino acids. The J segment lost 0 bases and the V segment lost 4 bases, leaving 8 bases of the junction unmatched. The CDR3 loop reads CASSSDRSFMNTEAFF. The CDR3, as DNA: TGTGCCAGCAGTTCGGACAGGTCGTTCATGAACACTGAAGCTTTCTTT.

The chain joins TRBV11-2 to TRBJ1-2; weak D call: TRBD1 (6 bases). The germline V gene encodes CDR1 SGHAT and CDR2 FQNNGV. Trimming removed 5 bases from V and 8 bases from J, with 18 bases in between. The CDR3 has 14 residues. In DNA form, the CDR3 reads TGTGCCAGCAGCCCCGGGACAATCAGTGCGGGCTACACCTTC. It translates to CASSPGTISAGYTF. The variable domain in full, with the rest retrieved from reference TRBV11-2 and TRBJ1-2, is EAGVAQSPRYKIIEKRQSVAFWCNPISGHATLYWYQQILGQGPKLLIQFQNNGVVDDSQLPKDRFSAERLKGVDSTLKIQPAKLEDSAVYLCASSPGTISAGYTFGSGTRLTVV.

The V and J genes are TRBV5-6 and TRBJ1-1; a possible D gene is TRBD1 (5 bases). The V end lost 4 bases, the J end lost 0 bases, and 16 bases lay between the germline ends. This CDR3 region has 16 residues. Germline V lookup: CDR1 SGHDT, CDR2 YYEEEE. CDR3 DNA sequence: TGTGCCAGCAGCCCCCTGGACACGACTGTGAACACTGAAGCTTTCTTT. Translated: CASSPLDTTVNTEAFF.

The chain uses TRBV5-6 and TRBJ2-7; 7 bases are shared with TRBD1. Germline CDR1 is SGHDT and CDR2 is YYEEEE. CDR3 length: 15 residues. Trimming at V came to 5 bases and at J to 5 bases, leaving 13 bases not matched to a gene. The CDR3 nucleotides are TGTGCCAGCAGTCCGACAGGGCCCATGGTGGACGAGCAGTACTTC. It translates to CASSPTGPMVDEQYF.

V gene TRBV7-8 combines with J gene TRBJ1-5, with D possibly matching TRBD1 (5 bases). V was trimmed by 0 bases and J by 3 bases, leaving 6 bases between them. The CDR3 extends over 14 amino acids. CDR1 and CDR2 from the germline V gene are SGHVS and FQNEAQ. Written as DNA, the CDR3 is TGTGCCAGCAGCTTAGCCAGGGACAATCAGCCCCAGCATTTT. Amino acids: CASSLARDNQPQHF.